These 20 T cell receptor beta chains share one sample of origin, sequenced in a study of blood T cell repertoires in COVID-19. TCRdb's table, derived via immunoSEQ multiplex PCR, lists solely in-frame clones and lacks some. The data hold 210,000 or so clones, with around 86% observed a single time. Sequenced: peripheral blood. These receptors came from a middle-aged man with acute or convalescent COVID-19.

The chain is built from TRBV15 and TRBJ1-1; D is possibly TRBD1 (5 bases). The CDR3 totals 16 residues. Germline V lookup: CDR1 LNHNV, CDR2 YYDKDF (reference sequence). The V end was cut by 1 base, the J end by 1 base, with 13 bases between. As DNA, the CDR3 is TGTGCCACCAGCAGAGGGGGCAGGGTGGGGAACACTGAAGCTTTCTTT. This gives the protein CATSRGGRVGNTEAFF. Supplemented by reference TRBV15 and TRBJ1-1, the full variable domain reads DAMVIQNPRYQVTQFGKPVTLSCSQTLNHNVMYWYQQKSSQAPKLLFHYYDKDFNNEADTPDNFQSRRPNTSFCFLDIRSPGLGDTAMYLCATSRGGRVGNTEAFFGQGTRLTVV.

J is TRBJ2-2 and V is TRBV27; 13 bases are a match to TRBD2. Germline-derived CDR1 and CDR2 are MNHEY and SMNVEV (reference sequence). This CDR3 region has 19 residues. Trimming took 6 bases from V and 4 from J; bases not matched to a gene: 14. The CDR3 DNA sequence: TGTGCCAGCAGACTCGCCCCGGGACTAGCGGGGCCGAGCACCGGGGAGCTGTTTTTT. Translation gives CASRLAPGLAGPSTGELFF.

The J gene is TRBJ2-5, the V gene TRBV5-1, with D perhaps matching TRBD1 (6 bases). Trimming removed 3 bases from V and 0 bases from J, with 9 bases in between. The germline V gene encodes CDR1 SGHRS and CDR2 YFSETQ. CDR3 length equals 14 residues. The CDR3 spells CASSSGQYQETQYF. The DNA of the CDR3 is TGCGCCAGCAGCTCTGGACAGTACCAAGAGACCCAGTACTTC.

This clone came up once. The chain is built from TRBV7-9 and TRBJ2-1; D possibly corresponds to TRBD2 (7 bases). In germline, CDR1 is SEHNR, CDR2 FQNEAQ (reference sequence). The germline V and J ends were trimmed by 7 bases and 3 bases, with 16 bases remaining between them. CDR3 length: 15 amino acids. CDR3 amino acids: CASIARGGVYNEQFF. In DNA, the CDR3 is TGTGCCAGCATCGCACGCGGGGGCGTCTACAATGAGCAGTTCTTC.

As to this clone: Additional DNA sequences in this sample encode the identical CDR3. CDR3 DNA sequence: TGTGCCAGCAGCCAAGATCGGGGTGGACCCCAGCATTTT. It specifies CASSQDRGGPQHF. The genes are TRBV3-1 (or the pseudogene TRBV3-2) and TRBJ1-5; D not certain. V lost 0 bases and J 10 bases, leaving 10 bases between the germline ends. The CDR3 loop spans 13 amino acids. The germline CDR1 and CDR2 sequences are LGHDT and YNNKEL (reference sequence).

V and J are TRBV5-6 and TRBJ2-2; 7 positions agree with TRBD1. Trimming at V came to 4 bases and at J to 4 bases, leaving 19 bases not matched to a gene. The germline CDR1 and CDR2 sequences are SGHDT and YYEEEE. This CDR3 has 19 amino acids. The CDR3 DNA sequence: TGTGCCAGCAGCCTTGCAGGGGGTTCGGACCGTGGACCCACCGGGGAGCTGTTTTTT. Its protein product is CASSLAGGSDRGPTGELFF.

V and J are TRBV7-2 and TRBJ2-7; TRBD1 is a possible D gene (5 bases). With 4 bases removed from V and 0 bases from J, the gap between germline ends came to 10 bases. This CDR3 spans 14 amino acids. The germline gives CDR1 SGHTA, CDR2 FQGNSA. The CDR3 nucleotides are TGTGCCAGCAGCTCCAGGGCAGGCTCCTACGAGCAGTACTTC. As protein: CASSSRAGSYEQYF. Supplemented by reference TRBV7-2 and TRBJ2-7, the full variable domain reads GAGVSQSPSNKVTEKGKDVELRCDPISGHTALYWYRQSLGQGLEFLIYFQGNSAPDKSGLPSDRFSAERTGGSVSTLTIQRTQQEDSAVYLCASSSRAGSYEQYFGPGTRLTVT.

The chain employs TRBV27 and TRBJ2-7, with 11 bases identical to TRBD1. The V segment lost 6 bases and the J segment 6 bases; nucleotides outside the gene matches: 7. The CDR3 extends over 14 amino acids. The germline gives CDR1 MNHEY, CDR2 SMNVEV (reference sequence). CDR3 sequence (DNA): TGTGCCAGCAGCCATGGGACAGGGGGTTTCGAGCAGTACTTC. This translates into CASSHGTGGFEQYF.

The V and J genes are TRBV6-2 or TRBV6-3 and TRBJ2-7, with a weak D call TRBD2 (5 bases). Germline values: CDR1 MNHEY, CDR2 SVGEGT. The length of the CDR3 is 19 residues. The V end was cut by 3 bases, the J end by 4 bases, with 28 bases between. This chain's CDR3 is CASSYILVMAGHDKYEQYF. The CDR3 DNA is TGTGCCAGCAGTTATATCCTGGTTATGGCGGGCCATGACAAATACGAGCAGTACTTC.

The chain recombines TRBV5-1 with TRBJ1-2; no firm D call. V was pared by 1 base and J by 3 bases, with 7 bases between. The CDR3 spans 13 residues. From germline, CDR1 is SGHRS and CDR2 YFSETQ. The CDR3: CASSLSGDYGYTF. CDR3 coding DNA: TGCGCCAGCAGCTTGTCCGGTGACTATGGCTACACCTTC.

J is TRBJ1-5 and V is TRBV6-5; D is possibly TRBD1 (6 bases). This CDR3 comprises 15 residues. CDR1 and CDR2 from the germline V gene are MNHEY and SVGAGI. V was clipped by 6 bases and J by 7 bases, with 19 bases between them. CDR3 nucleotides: TGTGCCAGCAGCCCCTCAGGGGTAATCTTCCAGCCCCAGCATTTT. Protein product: CASSPSGVIFQPQHF.

This CDR3 is CASRTSPGSDNSPLHF. DNA for the CDR3: TGTGCCAGCAGGACCTCCCCGGGGTCGGATAATTCACCCCTCCACTTT. The chain links TRBV6-4 to TRBJ1-6; D remains ambiguous. The CDR3 length is 16 residues. Trimming took 6 bases from V and 5 from J, leaving 17 bases between them. CDR1 is MRHNA and CDR2 is SNTAGT in the germline V gene.

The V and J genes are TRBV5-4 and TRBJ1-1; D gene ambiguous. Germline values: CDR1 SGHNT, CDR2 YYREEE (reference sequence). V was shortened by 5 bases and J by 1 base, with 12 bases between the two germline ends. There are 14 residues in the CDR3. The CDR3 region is CASRGPQPNTEAFF. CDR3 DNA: TGTGCCAGCAGGGGCCCACAGCCGAACACTGAAGCTTTCTTT.

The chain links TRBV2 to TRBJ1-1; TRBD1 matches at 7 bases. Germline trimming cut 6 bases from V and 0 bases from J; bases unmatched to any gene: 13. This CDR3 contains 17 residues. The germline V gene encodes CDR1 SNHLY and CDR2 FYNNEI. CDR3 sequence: CASSFTSGTAMNTEAFF. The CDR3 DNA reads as TGTGCCAGCAGCTTCACCTCCGGGACAGCCATGAACACTGAAGCTTTCTTT.

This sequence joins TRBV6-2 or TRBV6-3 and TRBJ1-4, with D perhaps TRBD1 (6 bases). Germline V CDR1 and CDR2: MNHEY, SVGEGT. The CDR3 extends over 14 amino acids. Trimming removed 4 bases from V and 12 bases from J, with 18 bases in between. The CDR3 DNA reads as TGTGCCAGCAGTTGGTTAGGAACCGGGACACAACTGTTTTTT. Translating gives CASSWLGTGTQLFF.

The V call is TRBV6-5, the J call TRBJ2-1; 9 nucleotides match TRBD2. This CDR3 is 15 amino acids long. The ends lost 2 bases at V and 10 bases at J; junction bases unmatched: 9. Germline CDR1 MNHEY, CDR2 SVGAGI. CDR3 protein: CASSYGVAGVDEQFF. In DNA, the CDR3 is TGTGCCAGCAGTTACGGAGTAGCGGGGGTGGACGAGCAGTTCTTC.

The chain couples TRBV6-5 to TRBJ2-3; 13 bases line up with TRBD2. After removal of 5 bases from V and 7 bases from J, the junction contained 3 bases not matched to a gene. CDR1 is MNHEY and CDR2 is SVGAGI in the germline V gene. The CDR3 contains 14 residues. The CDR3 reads CASSRLAGGNTQYF. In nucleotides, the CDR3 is TGTGCCAGCAGTCGACTAGCGGGGGGTAATACGCAGTATTTT.

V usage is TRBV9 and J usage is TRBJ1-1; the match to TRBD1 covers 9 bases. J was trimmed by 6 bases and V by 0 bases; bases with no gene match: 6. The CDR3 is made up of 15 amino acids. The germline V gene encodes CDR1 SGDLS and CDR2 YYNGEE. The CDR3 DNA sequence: TGTGCCAGCAGCGTAGTAGGGACAGGGTTCGCTGAAGCTTTCTTT. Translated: CASSVVGTGFAEAFF.

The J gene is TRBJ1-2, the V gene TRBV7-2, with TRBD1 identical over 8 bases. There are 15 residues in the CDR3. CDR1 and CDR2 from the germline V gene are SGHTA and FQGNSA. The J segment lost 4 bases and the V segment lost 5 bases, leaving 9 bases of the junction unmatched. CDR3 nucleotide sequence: TGTGCCAGCAGCCCTTCCAGGGGGCTTCCCTATGGCTACACCTTC. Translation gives CASSPSRGLPYGYTF.

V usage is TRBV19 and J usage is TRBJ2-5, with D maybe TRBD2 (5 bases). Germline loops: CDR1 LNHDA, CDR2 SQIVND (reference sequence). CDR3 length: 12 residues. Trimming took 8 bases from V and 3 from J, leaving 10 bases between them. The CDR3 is CASGTGKETQYF. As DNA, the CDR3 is TGTGCCAGTGGCACGGGGAAAGAGACCCAGTACTTC.